This paragraph covers one TCR beta chain sequence. Repertoires were generated with immunoSEQ multiplex PCR, while TCRdb's copy carries only in-frame clones and drops some. The sample carries around 75,000 clones, more than 80% recorded once. This entry is derived from a study of blood T cell repertoires in COVID-19. The CDR3 is 14 residues long. V lost 5 bases to trimming and J lost 0 bases, with 9 bases between them. Germline CDR1 reads SGDLS; CDR2 reads YYNGEE. The TCR sequence derives from a man aged 45-65 years with COVID-19, enrolled during active disease. The sample comprised peripheral blood. The chain uses TRBV9 and TRBJ1-3; D might be TRBD1 (5 bases). The CDR3 is CASRQTASGNTIYF. The CDR3 DNA is TGTGCCAGCAGACAGACAGCCTCTGGAAACACCATATATTTT.